This T cell receptor (beta chain) came from a study of identical twins. With template switching, a universal primer site was added, and the cDNA carried unique molecular identifiers. A single record per CDR3 protein comes from TCRdb applying MiXCR to the 5' RACE reads. The table lists roughly 1,500,000 distinct CDR3 sequences, roughly a third of them singletons. With regard to this clonotype: Its antigen remains unknown.

The study, taken as a whole, reports: The more abundant beta clonotypes in cord blood had fewer insertions, and memory repertoires did not show this. The degree of excess twin sharing was weaker in beta out-of-frame sequences. Out-of-frame alpha sequences common to twins exhibited an excess of low generation probability.

The CDR3 extends over 14 amino acids. The V and J ends lost 1 base and 0 bases respectively, with 7 bases between them. Germline assignment: CDR1 KGHSY and CDR2 FQNENV. The sequenced material came from cord blood. The chain carries TRBV16 and TRBJ2-7; D not certain. The receptor's source is a newborn girl in good health. CDR3 amino acids: CASSQFSSSYEQYF. The CDR3 DNA reads TGTGCCAGCAGCCAATTCTCGAGCTCCTACGAGCAGTACTTC.